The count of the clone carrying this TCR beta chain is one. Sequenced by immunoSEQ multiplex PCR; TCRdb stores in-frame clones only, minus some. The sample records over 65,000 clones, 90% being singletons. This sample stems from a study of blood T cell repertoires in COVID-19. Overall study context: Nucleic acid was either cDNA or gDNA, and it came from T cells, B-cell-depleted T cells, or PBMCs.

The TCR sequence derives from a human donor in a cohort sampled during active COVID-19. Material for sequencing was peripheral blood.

Written as DNA, the CDR3 is TGTGCCAGCAGCGAAGGAGGAATCACAGATACGCAGTATTTT. Its protein product is CASSEGGITDTQYF. V gene TRBV7-7 combines with J gene TRBJ2-3; the D gene is possibly TRBD2 (5 bases). V was clipped by 5 bases and J by 2 bases, with 11 bases between them. The germline V gene encodes CDR1 SSHAT and CDR2 FNYEAQ (reference sequence). The CDR3 is made up of 14 amino acids.